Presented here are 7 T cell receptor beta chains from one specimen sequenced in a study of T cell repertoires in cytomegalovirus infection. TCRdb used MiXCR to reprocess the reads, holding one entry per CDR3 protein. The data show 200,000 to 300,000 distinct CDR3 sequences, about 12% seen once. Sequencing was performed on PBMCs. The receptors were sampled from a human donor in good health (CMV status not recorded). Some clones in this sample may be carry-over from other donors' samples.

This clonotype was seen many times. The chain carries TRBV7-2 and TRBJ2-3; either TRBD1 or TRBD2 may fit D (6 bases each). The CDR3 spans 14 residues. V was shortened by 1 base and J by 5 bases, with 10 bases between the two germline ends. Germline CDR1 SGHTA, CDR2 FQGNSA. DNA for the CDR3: TGTGCCAGCAGCTTAGGACTAGGGGGAGATACGCAGTATTTT. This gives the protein CASSLGLGGDTQYF.

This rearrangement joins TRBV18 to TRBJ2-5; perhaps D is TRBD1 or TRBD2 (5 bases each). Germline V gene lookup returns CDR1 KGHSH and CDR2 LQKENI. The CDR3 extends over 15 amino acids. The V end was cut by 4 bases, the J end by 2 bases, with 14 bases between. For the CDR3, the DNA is TGTGCCAGCTCACAGGCCACGAGGGGACAAGAGACCCAGTACTTC. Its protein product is CASSQATRGQETQYF.

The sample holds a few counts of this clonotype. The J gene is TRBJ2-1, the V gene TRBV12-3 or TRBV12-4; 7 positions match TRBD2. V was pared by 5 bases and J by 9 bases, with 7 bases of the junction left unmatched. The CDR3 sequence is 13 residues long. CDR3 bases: TGTGCCAGCAGTCGCAGCAGCGGGACTGAGCAGTTCTTC. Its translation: CASSRSSGTEQFF.

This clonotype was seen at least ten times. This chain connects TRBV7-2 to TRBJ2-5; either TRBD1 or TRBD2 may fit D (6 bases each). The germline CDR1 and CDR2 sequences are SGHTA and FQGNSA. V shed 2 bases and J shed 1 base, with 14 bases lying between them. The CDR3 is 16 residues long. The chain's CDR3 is CASSLTGRRAQETQYF. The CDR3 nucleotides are TGTGCCAGCAGCTTAACAGGGAGGAGGGCCCAAGAGACCCAGTACTTC.

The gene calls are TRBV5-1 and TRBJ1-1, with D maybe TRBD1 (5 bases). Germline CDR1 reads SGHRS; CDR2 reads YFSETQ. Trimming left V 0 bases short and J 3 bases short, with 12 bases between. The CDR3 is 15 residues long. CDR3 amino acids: CASSLDAGGDTEAFF. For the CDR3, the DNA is TGCGCCAGCAGCTTGGATGCCGGGGGAGACACTGAAGCTTTCTTT.

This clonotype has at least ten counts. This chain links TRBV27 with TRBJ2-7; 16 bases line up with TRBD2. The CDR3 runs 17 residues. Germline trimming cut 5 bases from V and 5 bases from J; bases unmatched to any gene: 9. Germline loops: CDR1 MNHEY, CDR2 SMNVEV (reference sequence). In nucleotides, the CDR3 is TGTGCCAGCAGTCATCCGGGACTAGCGGGAGGGCCCGACGAGCAGTACTTC. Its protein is CASSHPGLAGGPDEQYF.

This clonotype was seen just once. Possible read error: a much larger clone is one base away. CDR3 residues: CSVARNYEQYF. In DNA, the CDR3 is TGCAGCGTTGCTAGGAACTACGAGCAGTACTTC. The chain has TRBV29-1 and TRBJ2-7; D not certain. The length of the CDR3 is 11 residues. Germline V gene lookup returns CDR1 SQVTM and CDR2 ANQGSEA. Trimming stripped 4 bases from V and 3 bases from J, with 7 bases between.